A single T cell receptor beta chain is shown here with its context. Its antigen is not known. The germline V gene encodes CDR1 SGHTA and CDR2 FQGTGA. V gave up 5 bases and J gave up 0 bases, with 17 bases separating them. The CDR3 covers 18 residues. The sample comes from a study of cytomegalovirus exposure and HLA in healthy donors. Across the study: An early release of data contained 75 million to 100 million unique TCRs, which came from HLA-typed donors.

PCR amplification relied on 60 Vbeta primers (plus 13 Jbeta primers). TCRdb keeps only in-frame clones here, not all; method: immunoSEQ multiplex PCR. The sample has about 96,000 clones; roughly 74% are singletons. Study results and caveats: HLA alleles showed associations with some 15,000 TCR beta sequences in a later analysis, at a 0.05 false discovery rate. TRBV6-2, TRBV6-3 and some other V segments were unresolvable in 87-base-pair reads. A later analysis linked a missense DCLRE1C variant to TCR beta V- and J-gene trimming.

The TCR originated in a woman between 65 and 79 years old in good health and CMV-seropositive. The sample comprised PBMCs. The chain uses TRBV7-3 and TRBJ2-6, with a possible D match to TRBD1 (6 bases). In DNA form, the CDR3 reads TGTGCCAGCAGCCCAAAGGCAGGGGTCCGCTCTGGGGCCAACGTCCTGACTTTC. It codes for CASSPKAGVRSGANVLTF.